A selection of T cell receptor beta chains follows, all from one sample in a study of T-cell memory formation after mild COVID-19. MiXCR, applied by TCRdb to the 5' RACE reads, yields one record per CDR3 protein. The sample shows 190,000 or so distinct CDR3 sequences, over 20% of them seen only once. The sample comprised PBMCs or a T cell subset sorted from them (not recorded which). These receptors came from an adult woman who had mild COVID-19 (a few samples of this study predate the infection). Cell type and time point are not known. Both conserved end residues are part of each CDR3. D genes are given only for firm matches. Size is omitted from some rows. Given values are once, few, many or a class for expanded clones.

D: NA; size: NA; V: TRBV20-1; J: TRBJ2-7; DNA: TGCAGTGCTAGAGATGAGCGGGTTCATGGGACCTACGAGCAGTACTTC; CDR3: CSARDERVHGTYEQYF
D: NA; size: few; V: TRBV7-9; J: TRBJ2-3; DNA: TGTGCCAGCAGCCCCAACGCTATAAAGAAACGGGGCGACCACAGCACAGATACGCAGTATTTT; CDR3: CASSPNAIKKRGDHSTDTQYF
D: NA; size: NA; V: TRBV7-6; J: TRBJ2-2; DNA: TGTGCCAGCAGCAGTGGGAACACCGGGGAGCTGTTTTTT; CDR3: CASSSGNTGELFF
D: NA; size: few; V: TRBV20-1; J: TRBJ1-2; DNA: TGCAGTGCTTTGACAGTGGATGGCTACACCTTC; CDR3: CSALTVDGYTF
D: NA; size: NA; V: TRBV2; J: TRBJ1-1; DNA: TGTGCCAGCAGTGTTACTGTGGAGGCTTTCTTT; CDR3: CASSVTVEAFF
D: NA; size: NA; V: TRBV7-8; J: TRBJ2-2; DNA: TGTGCCAGCAGCTTAGCACCCACCGGGGAGCTGTTTTTT; CDR3: CASSLAPTGELFF
D: NA; size: NA; V: TRBV20-1; J: TRBJ1-1; DNA: TGCAGTGCTAGCCCGGAGGTCGGGGGCCGGGACACTGAAGCTTTCTTT; CDR3: CSASPEVGGRDTEAFF
D: NA; size: many; V: TRBV5-1; J: TRBJ2-7; DNA: TGCGCCAGCAGCCCGGCCGGCGGCTACGAGCAGTACTTC; CDR3: CASSPAGGYEQYF
D: NA; size: few; V: TRBV12-3/TRBV12-4; J: TRBJ1-2; DNA: TGTGCCAGCAGTTTAGCCTTCATCGCAGGGGCGATGGGGCCGGTTGGCTACACCTTC; CDR3: CASSLAFIAGAMGPVGYTF
D: TRBD1; size: few; V: TRBV7-8; J: TRBJ1-4; DNA: TGTGCCAGCAGCTTATGGACAGGAGCTAATGAAAAACTGTTTTTT; CDR3: CASSLWTGANEKLFF
D: TRBD2; size: few; V: TRBV7-9; J: TRBJ2-7; DNA: TGTGCCAGCAGCGGTACGGGACTAGCGGACTACGAGCAGTACTTC; CDR3: CASSGTGLADYEQYF
D: TRBD1; size: few; V: TRBV5-5; J: TRBJ2-7; DNA: TGTGCCAGCGAGGACAGGGGGTCCTCCTACGAGCAGTACTTC; CDR3: CASEDRGSSYEQYF
D: TRBD1; size: NA; V: TRBV6-5; J: TRBJ1-1; DNA: TGTGCCAGCAGTACCCCCGGGACAGGTAACACTGAAGCTTTCTTT; CDR3: CASSTPGTGNTEAFF
D: NA; size: NA; V: TRBV2; J: TRBJ2-3; DNA: TGTGCCAGCAGTGAAGCCCGGGACTCCTTCACAGATACGCAGTATTTT; CDR3: CASSEARDSFTDTQYF
D: TRBD2; size: NA; V: TRBV4-2; J: TRBJ2-3; DNA: TGTGCCAGCAGCCAAGATGTGGCGGGAGGTGCAGATACGCAGTATTTT; CDR3: CASSQDVAGGADTQYF
D: TRBD1; size: NA; V: TRBV11-2; J: TRBJ1-2; DNA: TGTGCCAGCAGCTTAGGACGACAGGGGGGTTACACCTTC; CDR3: CASSLGRQGGYTF
D: NA; size: few; V: TRBV27; J: TRBJ2-1; DNA: TGTGCCAGCAGTGCGAGGGGGGCTGGCTACAATGAGCAGTTCTTC; CDR3: CASSARGAGYNEQFF
D: TRBD1; size: NA; V: TRBV10-3; J: TRBJ2-7; DNA: TGTGCCATCAGTGAGTCGTACCCCGACAGGGGGGAATACGAGCAGTACTTC; CDR3: CAISESYPDRGEYEQYF
D: TRBD1; size: few; V: TRBV6-2/TRBV6-3; J: TRBJ1-2; DNA: TGTGCCAGCAGTTACCGGGACAGTAGCTATGGCTACACCTTC; CDR3: CASSYRDSSYGYTF
D: NA; size: few; V: TRBV7-6; J: TRBJ1-6; DNA: TGTGCCAGCAGCCCGGGCTGGGGGTCACCCCTCCACTTT; CDR3: CASSPGWGSPLHF
D: NA; size: few; V: TRBV19; J: TRBJ2-1; DNA: TGTGCCAGTAGTCCTCTAGTTTCTACACCCGGCTCCTACAATGAGCAGTTCTTC; CDR3: CASSPLVSTPGSYNEQFF
D: NA; size: few; V: TRBV12-3/TRBV12-4; J: TRBJ1-2; DNA: TGTGCCAGCGAACCGGGACAACGATCCTATGGCTACACCTTC; CDR3: CASEPGQRSYGYTF
D: NA; size: few; V: TRBV28; J: TRBJ2-3; DNA: TGTGCCAGCAGTTTCCCGGAGCCCCTGAGCACAGATACGCAGTATTTT; CDR3: CASSFPEPLSTDTQYF
D: NA; size: few; V: TRBV7-9; J: TRBJ1-2; DNA: TGTGCCAGCACCACTTCGACGGACTATGGCTACACCTTC; CDR3: CASTTSTDYGYTF
D: NA; size: few; V: TRBV3-1; J: TRBJ1-2; DNA: TGTGCCAGCAGCCTCACGCTTGGTAAGGACTATGGCTACACCTTC; CDR3: CASSLTLGKDYGYTF
D: TRBD2; size: NA; V: TRBV7-8; J: TRBJ2-3; DNA: TGTGCCAGCGCCCCGAGGGCGGGGGGGCCAAGGGAGCAGTATTTT; CDR3: CASAPRAGGPREQYF
D: NA; size: NA; V: TRBV6-5; J: TRBJ1-1; DNA: NA; CDR3: CASSYRVWEWDTEAFF
D: TRBD1; size: many; V: TRBV29-1; J: TRBJ2-3; DNA: TGCAGCGTTGAAGGGGGACAGCCAACGACAGATACGCAGTATTTT; CDR3: CSVEGGQPTTDTQYF
D: NA; size: few; V: TRBV15; J: TRBJ1-1; DNA: TGTGCCACCAGCCCCGGAGTGGGAGCTTTCTTT; CDR3: CATSPGVGAFF
D: TRBD2; size: many; V: TRBV5-1; J: TRBJ2-1; DNA: TGCGCCAGCAGCTTCGGGGGGGAGCAGTTCTTC; CDR3: CASSFGGEQFF
D: NA; size: NA; V: TRBV5-1; J: TRBJ2-5; DNA: TGCGCCAGCAGCTTGGCACAGACCGCACGGCAAGAGACCCAGTACTTC; CDR3: CASSLAQTARQETQYF
D: NA; size: few; V: TRBV27; J: TRBJ1-2; DNA: TGTGCCAGCCAAACATCAGGATCGGATGGCTACACCTTC; CDR3: CASQTSGSDGYTF
D: NA; size: few; V: TRBV9; J: TRBJ2-4; DNA: TGTGCCAGCAGCGTAGAGGGGGAAGTGATCAACATTCAGTACTTC; CDR3: CASSVEGEVINIQYF
D: NA; size: NA; V: TRBV4-1; J: TRBJ2-1; DNA: TGCGCCAGCAGCCAAGGGCAAAATGAGCAGTTCTTC; CDR3: CASSQGQNEQFF
D: TRBD2; size: few; V: TRBV27; J: TRBJ2-5; DNA: TGTGCCAGCAGTTTCCAGAGCGGACTAGCGGGGGCTACCCAAGAGACCCAGTACTTC; CDR3: CASSFQSGLAGATQETQYF
D: NA; size: NA; V: TRBV6-2/TRBV6-3; J: TRBJ2-1; DNA: TGTGCCAGCAGTTCTACGAACAATGAGCAGTTCTTC; CDR3: CASSSTNNEQFF
D: NA; size: few; V: TRBV7-9; J: TRBJ2-1; DNA: TGTGCCAGCAGCTCCCCGGGACCCTACAATGAGCAGTTCTTC; CDR3: CASSSPGPYNEQFF
D: NA; size: NA; V: TRBV7-9; J: TRBJ1-5; DNA: TGTGCCAGCAGCTCTGGGGAGTTGGGTCAGCCCCAGCATTTT; CDR3: CASSSGELGQPQHF
D: TRBD2; size: few; V: TRBV11-2; J: TRBJ2-5; DNA: TGTGCCAGCAGCCGGACTAGCCTGTACCAAGAGACCCAGTACTTC; CDR3: CASSRTSLYQETQYF
D: NA; size: few; V: TRBV11-2; J: TRBJ2-1; DNA: TGTGCCAGCTGCAATACAGCCTACAATGAGCAGTTCTTC; CDR3: CASCNTAYNEQFF
D: NA; size: NA; V: TRBV7-9; J: TRBJ2-7; DNA: TGTGCCAGCAGCTCCCCACTGAAGGGGGAGTACTACGAGCAGTACTTC; CDR3: CASSSPLKGEYYEQYF
D: NA; size: NA; V: TRBV7-2; J: TRBJ2-3; DNA: TGTGCCAGCAGCTCAGTCCCCAGAGATACGCAGTATTTT; CDR3: CASSSVPRDTQYF
D: NA; size: NA; V: TRBV12-3/TRBV12-4; J: TRBJ1-3; DNA: TGTGCCAGCAGTTTCTTTGTAATAGAGGGGACAGGAAACACCATATATTTT; CDR3: CASSFFVIEGTGNTIYF
D: TRBD1; size: many; V: TRBV7-9; J: TRBJ1-2; DNA: TGTGCCAGCAGCCCCGGACAGGGAGCCTATGGCTACACCTTC; CDR3: CASSPGQGAYGYTF
D: NA; size: few; V: TRBV5-1; J: TRBJ2-1; DNA: TGCGCCAGCAGCTTGGTAGGGCAGTCATACAATGAGCAGTTCTTC; CDR3: CASSLVGQSYNEQFF
D: NA; size: NA; V: TRBV4-1; J: TRBJ2-1; DNA: TGCGCCAGCAGCCAAGACCTTGGGCAGTTCTTC; CDR3: CASSQDLGQFF
D: NA; size: few; V: TRBV4-1; J: TRBJ2-1; DNA: TGCGCCAGCAGCGATGGTGAAGGTCGGAATGAGCAGTTCTTC; CDR3: CASSDGEGRNEQFF
D: TRBD1; size: NA; V: TRBV2; J: TRBJ1-2; DNA: TGTGCCAGCACCTTCACCGGGACAGGGTATGGCTACACCTTC; CDR3: CASTFTGTGYGYTF
D: NA; size: few; V: TRBV7-9; J: TRBJ2-1; DNA: TGTGCCAGCAGCTTAGTGGAGGGGAATGAGCAGTTCTTC; CDR3: CASSLVEGNEQFF
D: NA; size: few; V: TRBV24-1; J: TRBJ2-5; DNA: TGTGCCACCAGTGATTTGGACGGGGAGACCCAGTACTTC; CDR3: CATSDLDGETQYF
D: TRBD2; size: few; V: TRBV27; J: TRBJ2-1; DNA: TGTGCCAGCAGTATCACTAGCGGGGGTTTGGGGCAGTTCTTC; CDR3: CASSITSGGLGQFF
D: TRBD2; size: NA; V: TRBV7-9; J: TRBJ2-7; DNA: TGTGCCAGCAGCTTAGCGAGCGGGGTTACCCCCTCCTACGAGCAGTACTTC; CDR3: CASSLASGVTPSYEQYF
D: NA; size: few; V: TRBV4-2; J: TRBJ2-1; DNA: TGTGCCAGCAGCCAAGTAACGGGGACCTTATACAATGAGCAGTTCTTC; CDR3: CASSQVTGTLYNEQFF
D: NA; size: NA; V: TRBV5-8; J: TRBJ1-1; DNA: TGTGCCAGCAGCCCCCCAGGGGTGGGGCTTGGGAACACTGAAGCTTTCTTT; CDR3: CASSPPGVGLGNTEAFF